The present entry profiles one T cell receptor (beta chain) with its context. This sample stems from a study of control samples from healthy donors and cancer patients. Measured with immunoSEQ multiplex PCR; TCRdb has only the in-frame clones, and not every one. The sample records roughly 150,000 clones, 92% being singletons. The germline CDR1 and CDR2 sequences are SGHAT and FQNNGV. The CDR3 is made up of 14 amino acids. Trimming at V came to 5 bases and at J to 0 bases, leaving 1 base not matched to a gene. This TCR was sampled from a woman aged 25 to 39 in good health. Specimen: blood. The chain employs TRBV11-2 and TRBJ2-1, with 7 bases fitting TRBD1. For the CDR3, the DNA is TGTGCCAGCAGCCCAGGGGGCTCCTACAATGAGCAGTTCTTC. Its protein product is CASSPGGSYNEQFF.